One and the same sample provided the 27 T cell receptor beta chains below, sequenced in a study of T cell clusters in autoimmune cytopenias. One tube held mixed TRB-A and TRB-B primer pools for touch-down PCR. TCRdb reprocessed the multiplex PCR reads, keeping one entry per CDR3 protein, no DNA. This table holds over 6,000 distinct CDR3 sequences. Approximately 36,000 genome equivalents of blood DNA were amplified for TRB. The sample was also linked to a second study, of T cell repertoires in aging, cancer and after chemotherapy.

Sequencing was done on a sample of peripheral blood. The origin of the receptors is a human donor in good health.

This chain connects TRBV7-6 to TRBJ1-2. Germline V gene sequence: CDR1 SGHVS, CDR2 FNYEAQ. This CDR3 is 14 amino acids long. CDR3 sequence reads: CASSLTEPTYGYTF. The variable domain in full, with the rest retrieved from reference TRBV7-6 and TRBJ1-2, is GAGVSQSPRYKVTKRGQDVALRCDPISGHVSLYWYRQALGQGPEFLTYFNYEAQQDKSGLPNDRFSAERPEGSISTLTIQRTEQRDSAMYRCASSLTEPTYGYTFGSGTRLTVV.

The chain is built from TRBV6-5 and TRBJ1-3; TCRdb outputs TRBD1, but without DNA this stays unchecked. Germline V lookup: CDR1 MNHEY, CDR2 SVGAGI. The CDR3 covers 15 residues. CDR3: CASSPDSEGGNTIYF.

This sequence joins TRBV6-1 and TRBJ1-3; no DNA is available, so the TRBD1 call from TCRdb remains unchecked. The V gene's germline CDR1 is MNHNS and CDR2 SASEGT. The CDR3 has 18 amino acids. CDR3 in amino acids: CASSGGRLSWGAGNTIYF.

This clonotype is classed as medium-sized (0.01 to 0.1%) by frequency. The V gene is TRBV27, the J gene TRBJ2-3; TCRdb gives TRBD1 as the D gene, but with no DNA this cannot be confirmed. Germline CDR1 is MNHEY and CDR2 is SMNVEV (reference sequence). The CDR3 consists of 18 residues. CDR3 sequence reads: CASSLSPPEGGATDTQYF.

Judged by frequency, this clonotype is medium-sized (0.01 to 0.1%). The rearrangement uses TRBV5-4 and TRBJ2-3; TCRdb calls TRBD1, which cannot be checked without DNA. The CDR3 length is 15 residues. Germline V gene lookup returns CDR1 SGHNT and CDR2 YYREEE (reference sequence). The CDR3 sequence: CASSMRGGLTDTQYF.

This clonotype is identified as large from frequency. The chain has TRBV11-1 and TRBJ2-2; TCRdb selects TRBD2, and the lack of DNA leaves this call unchecked. The germline V gene has CDR1 SGHAT and CDR2 FQDESV (reference sequence). The CDR3 covers 16 residues. The CDR3 protein is CASSSRTSGGAGELFF.

This clonotype is labeled medium-sized based on frequency. This chain links TRBV11-1 with TRBJ2-7. The CDR3 extends over 14 amino acids. Germline V gene data show CDR1 as SGHAT and CDR2 as FQDESV (reference sequence). CDR3 sequence: CASSPDGLAYEQYF.

Judged by frequency, this clonotype is medium-sized. This chain uses TRBV11-1 with TRBJ2-1; TCRdb lists TRBD2, though no DNA is available to test this call. The CDR3 consists of 15 residues. Germline V gives CDR1 SGHAT, CDR2 FQDESV (reference sequence). CDR3 in amino acids: CASSFLPRSYNEQFF.

This chain uses TRBV7-6 with TRBJ2-7; no DNA is available, so the TRBD2 call from TCRdb remains unchecked. The CDR3 is 14 amino acids. The germline CDR1 and CDR2 sequences are SGHVS and FNYEAQ. CDR3 amino acids: CASSPRLAGGEQYF.

CDR3 loop: CASSPQGRVFPDTQYF. The J gene is TRBJ2-3, the V gene TRBV18; TCRdb's assignment of TRBD2 cannot be checked, as there is no DNA. CDR1 is KGHSH and CDR2 is LQKENI in the germline V gene. The CDR3 has 16 amino acids.

This chain joins TRBV11-2 and TRBJ2-1; lacking DNA, the TRBD1 call made by TCRdb goes unchecked. Germline-derived CDR1 and CDR2 are SGHAT and FQNNGV. The CDR3 is 13 residues long. CDR3: CASSTNRGPKQFF.

The chain recombines TRBV13 with TRBJ2-7; TCRdb indicates TRBD1, and absent DNA this call remains unverified. From germline, CDR1 is PRHDT and CDR2 FYEKMQ (reference sequence). CDR3 length: 15 amino acids. CDR3 sequence reads: CASSYKFQTAYEQYF.

This clonotype is labeled medium-sized based on frequency. The genes are TRBV18 and TRBJ2-7; TCRdb's assignment of TRBD1 cannot be checked, as there is no DNA. CDR3 length: 15 amino acids. The V gene's germline CDR1 is KGHSH and CDR2 LQKENI. CDR3 in amino acids: CASSPGQGWVYEQYF.

This clonotype is called medium-sized based on its frequency. The chain combines TRBV27 with TRBJ2-3; TCRdb returns TRBD1, unconfirmable since there is no DNA. This CDR3 has 16 amino acids. Germline V gives CDR1 MNHEY, CDR2 SMNVEV (reference sequence). This CDR3 reads CASSVSGGTSTDTQYF.

In terms of frequency, this clonotype is medium-sized. The chain couples TRBV5-5 to TRBJ2-5; the TCRdb call, TRBD1, lacks DNA for checking. CDR1 is SGHKS, CDR2 YYEKEE, per germline (reference sequence). The CDR3 sequence is 15 residues long. CDR3 sequence: CASSPGTGGYETQYF.

The V and J genes are TRBV6-1 and TRBJ2-5; the TCRdb call, TRBD2, lacks DNA for checking. Germline CDR1 reads MNHNS; CDR2 reads SASEGT. The CDR3 has 13 residues. The CDR3 sequence: CASIRGALETQYF.

This clonotype is labeled medium-sized based on frequency. The chain carries TRBV19 and TRBJ2-2. CDR1 LNHDA and CDR2 SQIVND come from the germline V gene (reference sequence). This CDR3 comprises 14 residues. This CDR3 reads CASSIEVNTGELFF.

This clonotype is medium-sized by frequency. The chain uses TRBV29-1 and TRBJ1-5; TCRdb's assignment of TRBD1 cannot be checked, as there is no DNA. The CDR3 extends over 14 amino acids. CDR1 is SQVTM, CDR2 ANQGSEA, per germline. The CDR3 protein is CSVKPGQQNQPQHF.

The chain employs TRBV7-3 and TRBJ1-1. This CDR3 has 13 residues. Germline CDR1 and CDR2: SGHTA and FQGTGA. The CDR3 region is CASRDPQALQAFF.

This clonotype counts as medium-sized by frequency. V is TRBV19 and J is TRBJ1-2; TCRdb lists TRBD1, though no DNA is available to test this call. Germline V gene data show CDR1 as LNHDA and CDR2 as SQIVND (reference sequence). This CDR3 contains 13 residues. CDR3 in amino acids: CASRLGGIGDYTF. Looking up the rest from reference TRBV19 and TRBJ1-2 gives the full variable domain: DGGITQSPKYLFRKEGQNVTLSCEQNLNHDAMYWYRQDPGQGLRLIYYSQIVNDFQKGDIAEGYSVSREKKESFPLTVTSAQKNPTAFYLCASRLGGIGDYTFGSGTRLTVV.

This CDR3 reads CASSLALGPVHEQYF. The chain recombines TRBV7-6 with TRBJ2-7; with no DNA, the TCRdb D assignment of TRBD1 cannot be verified. Germline CDR1 SGHVS, CDR2 FNYEAQ. CDR3 length: 15 residues.

This clonotype is identified as medium-sized (0.01 to 0.1%) from frequency. The V and J genes are TRBV30 and TRBJ2-5; without DNA, the TCRdb call of TRBD1 cannot be checked. This CDR3 spans 16 amino acids. CDR1 GTSNPN and CDR2 SVGIG come from the germline V gene (reference sequence). Here the CDR3 reads CAWSDFRGPMQETQYF.

This clonotype ranks as medium-sized in terms of frequency. The chain recombines TRBV30 with TRBJ2-6; TCRdb outputs TRBD2, but without DNA this stays unchecked. CDR3 size: 15 residues. Germline-derived CDR1 and CDR2 are GTSNPN and SVGIG (reference sequence). CDR3 loop: CAWNIEGHGANVLTF.

According to its frequency, this clonotype is medium-sized. The chain links TRBV6-1 to TRBJ2-5; as DNA is missing, the TRBD2 call by TCRdb cannot be tested. This CDR3 is 15 amino acids long. Germline-derived CDR1 and CDR2 are MNHNS and SASEGT. The CDR3 spells CASSELAGGPETQYF.

CDR3: CASSGLPGAQETQYF. J is TRBJ2-5 and V is TRBV27; TCRdb's D call, TRBD2, is unchecked because there is no DNA. This CDR3 has 15 amino acids. Germline assignment: CDR1 MNHEY and CDR2 SMNVEV (reference sequence).

The V gene is TRBV13, the J gene TRBJ1-2. This CDR3 has 13 amino acids. In germline, CDR1 is PRHDT, CDR2 FYEKMQ (reference sequence). The CDR3 sequence is CASSLEAVYGYTF.

The gene calls are TRBV15 and TRBJ1-3; with no DNA, the TCRdb D assignment of TRBD1 cannot be verified. The CDR3 covers 17 residues. The germline CDR1 and CDR2 sequences are LNHNV and YYDKDF (reference sequence). CDR3 region: CATSSERGSGSGNTIYF.